The 32 T cell receptor beta chains given below trace back to one sample, sequenced in a study of cytomegalovirus exposure and HLA in healthy donors. It was with 60 Vbeta and 13 Jbeta primers that the PCR ran. Produced via immunoSEQ multiplex PCR; TCRdb's table is partial and in-frame only. The sample lists 190,000 or so clones, approximately 85% seen once, with 6.5% in the top ten. Sequenced material: PBMCs. The receptors originated from a woman aged 50 to 60 in good health and CMV-seropositive.

The chain recombines TRBV5-5 with TRBJ2-1, with D maybe TRBD2 (6 bases). CDR1 and CDR2 from the germline V gene are SGHKS and YYEKEE (reference sequence). The CDR3 consists of 17 residues. The ends were cut back, 0 bases at V and 5 bases at J, with 18 bases in the middle. The CDR3 protein is CASSLAPSSVANNEQFF. The CDR3 nucleotides are TGTGCCAGCAGCTTGGCACCCTCTAGCGTAGCTAACAATGAGCAGTTCTTC.

This rearrangement joins TRBV11-2 to TRBJ2-7; 7 nucleotides agree with TRBD1. The V gene's germline CDR1 is SGHAT and CDR2 FQNNGV. Trimming took 5 bases from V and 2 from J; bases not matched to a gene: 9. The CDR3 has 15 residues. In DNA form, the CDR3 reads TGTGCCAGCAGCCCGGGCCCCGACAGGGCCTACGAGCAGTACTTC. Its protein product is CASSPGPDRAYEQYF.

The gene calls are TRBV6-5 and TRBJ2-1; TRBD2 matches at 7 bases. Germline lookup yields CDR1 MNHEY and CDR2 SVGAGI. V was clipped by 6 bases and J by 6 bases; unmatched bases: 5. CDR3 length equals 13 residues. The CDR3 region is CASRGIAGNEQFF. The DNA for the CDR3 is TGTGCCAGCAGAGGTATAGCGGGCAATGAGCAGTTCTTC.

The gene calls are TRBV28 and TRBJ2-3; D is perhaps TRBD1 (6 bases). CDR1 is MDHEN and CDR2 is SYDVKM in the germline V gene. The ends were cut back, 5 bases at V and 0 bases at J, with 9 bases in the middle. The CDR3 loop spans 14 amino acids. The CDR3 DNA reads TGTGCCAGCAGTCCAGGGGTGAGCACAGATACGCAGTATTTT. Translating it yields CASSPGVSTDTQYF.

V usage is TRBV6-5 and J usage is TRBJ2-5; D might be TRBD2 (7 bases). The ends were cut back, 4 bases at V and 5 bases at J, with 17 bases in the middle. Germline lookup yields CDR1 MNHEY and CDR2 SVGAGI. The CDR3 length is 15 residues. The CDR3 sequence: CASSFLSGGGETQYF. As DNA, the CDR3 is TGTGCCAGCAGTTTCCTATCGGGGGGCGGTGAGACCCAGTACTTC.

The chain joins TRBV18 to TRBJ2-1; 7 nucleotides agree with TRBD2. Germline values: CDR1 KGHSH, CDR2 LQKENI. The CDR3 sequence is 14 residues long. The V and J ends lost 3 bases and 8 bases, in that order; junction bases with no gene match: 7. This CDR3 is CASSPLMTSYEQFF. The CDR3 bases are TGTGCCAGCTCACCCCTTATGACTAGCTATGAGCAGTTCTTC.

V usage is TRBV19 and J usage is TRBJ2-3; 10 bases fit TRBD2. This CDR3 has 15 residues. Germline V gene data show CDR1 as LNHDA and CDR2 as SQIVND (reference sequence). V shed 9 bases, J shed 3 bases, and the junction held 9 bases outside the gene matches. As DNA, the CDR3 is TGTGCCAGCGCTAGCGGGGGATTGGGGACAGATACGCAGTATTTT. It codes for CASASGGLGTDTQYF.

The CDR3 loop reads CASSLFSGQGNYGYTF. CDR3 coding DNA: TGTGCCAGCTCACTCTTTTCGGGACAGGGGAACTATGGCTACACCTTC. This chain joins TRBV18 and TRBJ1-2, with 10 bases matching TRBD1. CDR1 is KGHSH and CDR2 is LQKENI in the germline V gene. V was clipped by 4 bases and J by 2 bases; unmatched bases: 7. This CDR3 is 16 amino acids long.

The chain joins TRBV5-6 to TRBJ2-7, with D tentatively TRBD1 (6 bases). V lost 6 bases to trimming and J lost 3 bases, with 16 bases between them. Germline V gene data show CDR1 as SGHDT and CDR2 as YYEEEE. This CDR3 spans 14 amino acids. The CDR3 DNA reads as TGTGCCAGCACCCGGGACACCTCCTACTACGAGCAGTACTTC. It codes for CASTRDTSYYEQYF.

A few counts support this clone. This chain connects TRBV6-1 to TRBJ2-6; D gene ambiguous. The CDR3 has 14 amino acids. Trimming removed 4 bases at V and 3 bases at J, with 7 bases between. Per germline, CDR1 MNHNS and CDR2 SASEGT. Written as DNA, the CDR3 is TGTGCCAGCAGTGGTCCGGGTGGGGCCAACGTCCTGACTTTC. It translates to CASSGPGGANVLTF.

J is TRBJ1-6 and V is TRBV19, with D unresolved. The CDR3 runs 20 residues. Trimming shortened V by 3 bases and J by 8 bases, and 29 bases separated the two germline ends. Germline loops: CDR1 LNHDA, CDR2 SQIVND (reference sequence). CDR3 protein: CASSMGGSLLPYPTDSPLHF. The CDR3 coding sequence is TGTGCCAGTAGTATGGGAGGCAGTCTACTACCTTACCCCACCGATTCACCCCTCCACTTT.

The rearrangement joins TRBV28 to TRBJ1-1, with a possible D match to TRBD1 (5 bases). V lost 5 bases to trimming and J lost 1 base, with 5 bases between them. Looked up from germline, CDR1 is MDHEN and CDR2 is SYDVKM. There are 12 residues in the CDR3. CDR3 sequence: CASSTGNTEAFF. The CDR3 DNA reads TGTGCCAGCAGTACAGGGAACACTGAAGCTTTCTTT.

On this clone: The junction does not match germline at one end; this may be a read error. The rearrangement uses TRBV7-7 and TRBJ2-2; 8 nucleotides align to TRBD2. CDR1 and CDR2 from the germline V gene are SSHAT and FNYEAQ (reference sequence). The CDR3 totals 13 residues. The DNA for the CDR3 is TGTGCTAGCAGCCGGGGGGGCACCGGGGAGCTGTTTTTT. Translating gives CASSRGGTGELFF.

This clone was detected a few times. V gene TRBV11-2 combines with J gene TRBJ2-1; 11 nucleotides agree with TRBD2. Germline V gene lookup returns CDR1 SGHAT and CDR2 FQNNGV. The trim removed 3 bases at V and 3 bases at J, leaving 4 bases unmatched. The CDR3 totals 16 residues. CDR3 amino acids: CASSFRGTSGYNEQFF. Written as DNA, the CDR3 is TGTGCCAGCAGCTTCAGGGGGACTAGCGGCTACAATGAGCAGTTCTTC.

V and J are TRBV7-2 and TRBJ1-1; no clear D gene. Germline V CDR1 and CDR2: SGHTA, FQGNSA. V was cut by 2 bases and J by 0 bases, with 4 bases left in between. This CDR3 spans 13 amino acids. In DNA, the CDR3 is TGTGCCAGCAGCTTACCAGTGAACACTGAAGCTTTCTTT. It is translated as CASSLPVNTEAFF.

The chain couples TRBV25-1 to TRBJ1-1; 8 bases match TRBD1. This CDR3 region has 17 residues. From germline, CDR1 is MGHDK and CDR2 SYGVNS. The junction had 14 bases not matched to a gene; V was cut back by 4 bases and J by 4 bases. The CDR3 nucleotides are TGTGCCAGCAGTGGGGTTCCGGCAGGGGGCTGGGTCACTGAAGCTTTCTTT. This sequence encodes CASSGVPAGGWVTEAFF.

Only one count was recorded for this clone. The chain combines TRBV11-2 with TRBJ2-1; 7 nucleotides agree with TRBD1. This CDR3 comprises 16 residues. The germline CDR1 and CDR2 sequences are SGHAT and FQNNGV. Trimming removed 1 base from V and 6 bases from J; junction bases left unmatched: 9. The CDR3 is CASSLGNTGVANEQFF. The CDR3 DNA follows: TGTGCCAGCAGCTTAGGAAATACAGGGGTTGCCAATGAGCAGTTCTTC.

The rearrangement joins TRBV15 to TRBJ2-7, with 7 bases fitting TRBD2. Germline V gene sequence: CDR1 LNHNV, CDR2 YYDKDF (reference sequence). CDR3 size: 14 residues. The ends lost 1 base at V and 3 bases at J; junction bases unmatched: 3. Written as DNA, the CDR3 is TGTGCCACCAGCAGAGGGGCGGGAGACTACGAGCAGTACTTC. It is translated as CATSRGAGDYEQYF.

The J gene is TRBJ2-4, the V gene TRBV15; D is possibly TRBD1 (6 bases). The germline CDR1 and CDR2 sequences are LNHNV and YYDKDF (reference sequence). Between the trimmed V and J ends, which lost 0 bases and 0 bases, there was a span of 15 bases. The CDR3 runs to 18 residues. CDR3 sequence (DNA): TGTGCCACCAGCAGAGATATTGGGGGCAAACTAGCCAAAAACATTCAGTACTTC. It yields the protein CATSRDIGGKLAKNIQYF.

CDR3 nucleotide sequence: TGTGCCAGCAGTCTAACGGGACAGGGTTATGAAAAACTGTTTTTT. This encodes CASSLTGQGYEKLFF. The chain combines TRBV28 with TRBJ1-4, with 9 bases matching TRBD1. V trimming: 5 bases; J trimming: 6 bases; junction bases outside the gene matches: 7. CDR3 length: 15 amino acids. CDR1 and CDR2 (germline): MDHEN, SYDVKM.

This chain uses TRBV20-1 with TRBJ1-1, with D possibly TRBD1 on 5 matching bases. From germline, CDR1 is DFQATT and CDR2 SNEGSKA (reference sequence). This CDR3 contains 11 residues. The V end lost 5 bases, the J end lost 4 bases, and 8 bases lay between the germline ends. The CDR3 DNA is TGCAGTGCTGGGGGAGGCACTGAAGCTTTCTTT. It yields the protein CSAGGGTEAFF.

CDR3 sequence (DNA): TGTGCCATCAAGGAAGGGACAGGGGATAAGGCCCTCCACTTT. It specifies CAIKEGTGDKALHF. The genes are TRBV10-3 and TRBJ1-6; TRBD1 matches at 10 bases. Trimming took 7 bases from V and 14 from J; bases not matched to a gene: 11. The CDR3 covers 14 residues. Germline V gene data show CDR1 as ENHRY and CDR2 as SYGVKD.

The count of this clone is one. This sequence joins TRBV15 and TRBJ1-1; D remains ambiguous. The CDR3 contains 15 residues. Per germline, CDR1 LNHNV and CDR2 YYDKDF (reference sequence). V was clipped by 0 bases and J by 4 bases, with 12 bases between them. CDR3 region: CATSRDPERGTEAFF. The CDR3 bases are TGTGCCACCAGCAGAGACCCCGAGCGGGGCACTGAAGCTTTCTTT. Drawing the rest from reference TRBV15 and TRBJ1-1, the complete variable domain is DAMVIQNPRYQVTQFGKPVTLSCSQTLNHNVMYWYQQKSSQAPKLLFHYYDKDFNNEADTPDNFQSRRPNTSFCFLDIRSPGLGDTAMYLCATSRDPERGTEAFFGQGTRLTVV.

DNA for the CDR3: TGTGCCAGCAGCTTAGGCAGGCAATCCTACGAGCAGTACTTC. Translated: CASSLGRQSYEQYF. This chain uses TRBV7-9 with TRBJ2-7; no firm D call. V dropped 1 base and J dropped 1 base, with 8 bases sitting between them. The CDR3 has 14 residues. Germline values: CDR1 SEHNR, CDR2 FQNEAQ (reference sequence). The entire variable domain, with the rest obtained from reference TRBV7-9 and TRBJ2-7, is as follows: DTGVSQNPRHKITKRGQNVTFRCDPISEHNRLYWYRQTLGQGPEFLTYFQNEAQLEKSRLLSDRFSAERPKGSFSTLEIQRTEQGDSAMYLCASSLGRQSYEQYFGPGTRLTVT.

This clone was detected only once. The chain uses TRBV5-4 and TRBJ1-6; 7 bases match TRBD1. Germline CDR1 is SGHNT and CDR2 is YYREEE (reference sequence). The CDR3 runs 13 residues. The V and J ends lost 6 bases and 10 bases, in that order; junction bases with no gene match: 7. This CDR3 reads CASNRDSRSPLHF. The CDR3 coding sequence is TGTGCCAGCAACAGGGACAGCCGATCACCCCTCCACTTT.

Only a few counts were recorded for this clone. Compared with germline, one end of the junction differs, possibly owing to a read error. In DNA, the CDR3 is TGTTCCAGCACCCCTTGGGACAGGGAGTATAATTCACCCCTCCACTTT. It is translated as CSSTPWDREYNSPLHF. The chain joins TRBV7-9 to TRBJ1-6, with TRBD1 matching 9 bases. CDR3 length equals 16 residues. Per the germline V gene, CDR1 is SEHNR and CDR2 is FQNEAQ (reference sequence). Drawing the rest from reference TRBV7-9 and TRBJ1-6, the complete variable domain is DTGVSQNPRHKITKRGQNVTFRCDPISEHNRLYWYRQTLGQGPEFLTYFQNEAQLEKSRLLSDRFSAERPKGSFSTLEIQRTEQGDSAMYLCSSTPWDREYNSPLHFGNGTRLTVT.

The V gene is TRBV19, the J gene TRBJ2-5; D is possibly TRBD2 (5 bases). V lost 3 bases to trimming and J lost 4 bases, with 9 bases between them. Germline V gene lookup returns CDR1 LNHDA and CDR2 SQIVND (reference sequence). The CDR3 runs to 13 residues. The CDR3 coding sequence is TGTGCCAGTAGTATCCGGGGAGTAGAGACCCAGTACTTC. It specifies CASSIRGVETQYF.

The genes are TRBV10-3 and TRBJ2-1; no clear D. The CDR3 covers 15 residues. Germline lookup yields CDR1 ENHRY and CDR2 SYGVKD. Deletions cut 0 bases from V and 3 bases from J, with 9 bases between. Written as DNA, the CDR3 is TGTGCCATCAGTGAGTCCCCCGCTATCTACAATGAGCAGTTCTTC. Translation gives CAISESPAIYNEQFF.

This clone was seen a single time. The V and J genes are TRBV19 and TRBJ2-7; 11 bases are a match to TRBD1. The CDR3 is 16 amino acids. J was trimmed by 4 bases and V by 0 bases; bases with no gene match: 5. The germline V gene has CDR1 LNHDA and CDR2 SQIVND (reference sequence). The CDR3 DNA reads TGTGCCAGTAGTATAGACACCGGGACAGGGGGTTACGAGCAGTACTTC. It specifies CASSIDTGTGGYEQYF.

The V and J genes are TRBV5-6 and TRBJ2-3; TRBD2 might be the D (6 bases). The V gene's germline CDR1 is SGHDT and CDR2 YYEEEE. CDR3 length equals 15 residues. Trimming removed 1 base at V and 5 bases at J, with 14 bases between. The CDR3 nucleotides are TGTGCCAGCAGCTTGTTCTTGGAGGGCAGAGATACGCAGTATTTT. It translates to CASSLFLEGRDTQYF.

The gene calls are TRBV11-2 and TRBJ1-6; a weak D match, TRBD1 (5 bases). CDR1 and CDR2 (germline): SGHAT, FQNNGV. This CDR3 is built from 14 residues. V shed 5 bases and J shed 9 bases, with 14 bases lying between them. CDR3 in DNA: TGTGCCAGCAGCATCCATGCGGGACCTTCACCCCTCCACTTT. Translation gives CASSIHAGPSPLHF.

The V gene is TRBV4-3, the J gene TRBJ2-2; maybe TRBD2 (5 bases). The CDR3 has 14 amino acids. V lost 6 bases to trimming and J lost 1 base, with 9 bases between them. Germline assignment: CDR1 LGHNA and CDR2 YSLEER. For the CDR3, the DNA is TGCGCCAGCAGAAGGGCGGGGAACACCGGGGAGCTGTTTTTT. Translating gives CASRRAGNTGELFF.